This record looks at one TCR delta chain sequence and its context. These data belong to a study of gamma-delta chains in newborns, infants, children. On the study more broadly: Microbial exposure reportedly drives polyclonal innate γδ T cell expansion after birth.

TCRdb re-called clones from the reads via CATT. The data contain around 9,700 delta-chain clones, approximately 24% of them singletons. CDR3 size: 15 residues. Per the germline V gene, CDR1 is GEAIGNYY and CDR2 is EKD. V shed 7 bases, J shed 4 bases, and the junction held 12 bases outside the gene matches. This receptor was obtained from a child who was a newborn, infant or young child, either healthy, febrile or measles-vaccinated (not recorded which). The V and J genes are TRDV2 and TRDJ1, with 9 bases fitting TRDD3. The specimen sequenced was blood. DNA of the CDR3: TGTGCCTGGGACGTACTGGGGGAGAAGGGCGATAAACTCATCTTT. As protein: CAWDVLGEKGDKLIF.